Following are 21 T cell receptor beta chains from one sample sequenced in a study of blood T cell repertoires in COVID-19. The assay was immunoSEQ multiplex PCR, and TCRdb's table has in-frame clones only and misses some. Counted here are about 130,000 clones, approximately 85% occurring once; the ten biggest clones make up 3.2%. What was sequenced was peripheral blood. All receptors come from a woman older than 75 with COVID-19, enrolled during active disease.

V is TRBV28 and J is TRBJ2-3; 9 nucleotides match TRBD2. The CDR3 consists of 17 residues. Germline trimming cut 4 bases from V and 3 bases from J; bases unmatched to any gene: 11. The germline V gene encodes CDR1 MDHEN and CDR2 SYDVKM. The CDR3 region is CASSSSAGGGGTDTQYF. The CDR3 DNA follows: TGTGCCAGCAGTTCGAGTGCGGGAGGGGGGGGAACAGATACGCAGTATTTT.

The genes are TRBV7-9 and TRBJ2-5; unclear D gene. The CDR3 covers 15 residues. Germline V lookup: CDR1 SEHNR, CDR2 FQNEAQ (reference sequence). Trimming removed 5 bases from V and 5 bases from J, with 18 bases in between. The DNA for the CDR3 is TGTGCCAGCAGCGCCTTCGACGCCGGAGTGGAGACCCAGTACTTC. It is translated as CASSAFDAGVETQYF.

The chain uses TRBV4-3 and TRBJ1-1; a weak D match, TRBD1 (5 bases). Germline V CDR1 and CDR2: LGHNA, YSLEER. The CDR3 contains 15 residues. V was cut by 0 bases and J by 1 base, with 9 bases left in between. CDR3 bases: TGCGCCAGCAGCCAAGAGGGACTAAGGAACACTGAAGCTTTCTTT. This codes for CASSQEGLRNTEAFF.

The chain links TRBV7-2 to TRBJ2-1; 7 bases line up with TRBD2. V shed 5 bases, J shed 4 bases, and the junction held 17 bases outside the gene matches. CDR3 length: 18 residues. The germline gives CDR1 SGHTA, CDR2 FQGNSA. CDR3 bases: TGTGCCAGCAGCCCATTCGTCGGCAGCGGGGCGTTGTACAATGAGCAGTTCTTC. Translated: CASSPFVGSGALYNEQFF.

V usage is TRBV27 and J usage is TRBJ2-5, with D possibly TRBD2 on 6 matching bases. Germline V gene lookup returns CDR1 MNHEY and CDR2 SMNVEV (reference sequence). V shed 3 bases and J shed 1 base, with 12 bases lying between them. CDR3 length: 15 residues. In DNA, the CDR3 is TGTGCCAGCAGTTTTCGGGGGAGAGGCCAAGAGACCCAGTACTTC. Amino acid sequence: CASSFRGRGQETQYF.

The gene calls are TRBV4-3 and TRBJ2-7; 7 nucleotides align to TRBD2. J lost 2 bases, V lost 1 base, and 17 bases had no gene match. Germline values: CDR1 LGHNA, CDR2 YSLEER. The CDR3 loop spans 19 amino acids. In DNA, the CDR3 is TGCGCCAGCAGCCAAGGGGTCCTGGCTAGCGGAAATCGGGCCTACGAGCAGTACTTC. Protein sequence: CASSQGVLASGNRAYEQYF.

This clone was counted once. This sequence joins TRBV28 and TRBJ2-6; D ambiguous. The CDR3 totals 19 residues. CDR1 MDHEN and CDR2 SYDVKM come from the germline V gene. V lost 4 bases to trimming and J lost 0 bases, with 19 bases between them. CDR3 in amino acids: CASSSPWAPTLSGANVLTF. For the CDR3, the DNA is TGTGCCAGCAGTTCCCCATGGGCTCCCACCCTCTCTGGGGCCAACGTCCTGACTTTC.

V gene TRBV15 combines with J gene TRBJ1-4; perhaps TRBD1 as D (6 bases). The CDR3 covers 16 residues. Germline V gene data show CDR1 as LNHNV and CDR2 as YYDKDF (reference sequence). V lost 0 bases and J 6 bases, leaving 14 bases between the germline ends. CDR3: CATSRDPTGLDEKLFF. The CDR3, as DNA: TGTGCCACCAGCAGAGATCCCACAGGGTTAGATGAAAAACTGTTTTTT.

The chain carries TRBV28 and TRBJ2-7; D possibly corresponds to TRBD1 (6 bases). The germline V gene encodes CDR1 MDHEN and CDR2 SYDVKM. This CDR3 is 12 amino acids long. Trimming shortened V by 5 bases and J by 1 base, and 6 bases separated the two germline ends. The CDR3: CASSTGSYEQYF. DNA of the CDR3: TGTGCCAGCAGTACAGGGTCCTACGAGCAGTACTTC.

The V and J genes are TRBV19 and TRBJ1-5, with 8 bases fitting TRBD1. V lost 9 bases and J lost 7; bases outside the gene matches: 8. CDR1 and CDR2 from the germline V gene are LNHDA and SQIVND (reference sequence). The CDR3 runs to 13 residues. CDR3 region: CASQDRDVQPQHF. For the CDR3, the DNA is TGTGCCAGCCAGGACAGGGATGTACAGCCCCAGCATTTT. The full variable domain, with the rest looked up from reference TRBV19 and TRBJ1-5, is DGGITQSPKYLFRKEGQNVTLSCEQNLNHDAMYWYRQDPGQGLRLIYYSQIVNDFQKGDIAEGYSVSREKKESFPLTVTSAQKNPTAFYLCASQDRDVQPQHFGDGTRLSIL.

V usage is TRBV3-1 (or the pseudogene TRBV3-2) and J usage is TRBJ2-7; 10 positions match TRBD2. Per germline, CDR1 LGHDT and CDR2 YNNKEL (reference sequence). Losses at the gene ends were 4 bases for V and 7 bases for J; bases not matched to a gene: 4. The CDR3 is 13 residues long. The CDR3 nucleotides are TGTGCCAGCAGCCTAACGGGACTAGCGGAGCAGTACTTC. Translation: CASSLTGLAEQYF.

This clone appeared once. CDR3: CASSLEASGTEQYF. The CDR3 region has the DNA TGCGCCAGCAGCTTGGAGGCTAGCGGTACCGAGCAGTACTTC. The rearrangement links TRBV5-1 to TRBJ2-7; 7 nucleotides match TRBD2. CDR3 length equals 14 residues. V was clipped by 0 bases and J by 6 bases; unmatched bases: 6. Germline CDR1 and CDR2: SGHRS and YFSETQ. The full variable domain, its missing parts supplied by reference TRBV5-1 and TRBJ2-7, is KAGVTQTPRYLIKTRGQQVTLSCSPISGHRSVSWYQQTPGQGLQFLFEYFSETQRNKGNFPGRFSGRQFSNSRSEMNVSTLELGDSALYLCASSLEASGTEQYFGPGTRLTVT.

The V call is TRBV6-2 or TRBV6-3, the J call TRBJ2-6, with 7 bases lining up with TRBD1. Germline lookup yields CDR1 MNHEY and CDR2 SVGEGT. The CDR3 has 15 residues. Trimming cost V 4 bases and J 4 bases; bases outside gene matches: 4. Here the CDR3 DNA reads TGTGCCAGCAGTTTAGAGGGGGCCGGGGCCAACGTCCTGACTTTC. Its protein product is CASSLEGAGANVLTF.

The chain joins TRBV5-5 to TRBJ1-2; 8 nucleotides match TRBD1. This CDR3 spans 16 amino acids. Germline loops: CDR1 SGHKS, CDR2 YYEKEE (reference sequence). J was trimmed by 12 bases and V by 0 bases; bases with no gene match: 16. CDR3 amino acids: CASSLGMGRGRISHTF. CDR3 in DNA: TGTGCCAGCAGCTTGGGGATGGGCAGGGGGCGCATTTCGCACACCTTC.

The chain couples TRBV28 to TRBJ2-1; 11 bases are shared with TRBD2. The CDR3 runs to 16 residues. Germline CDR1 MDHEN, CDR2 SYDVKM. The V and J ends lost 6 bases and 1 base, in that order; junction bases with no gene match: 5. CDR3 DNA sequence: TGTGCCAGCAGGCCAGGGACTAGCGGATCCTACAATGAGCAGTTCTTC. Translating it yields CASRPGTSGSYNEQFF.

Here the CDR3 reads CASSYSIQDTEAFF. The CDR3 coding sequence is TGTGCCAGCAGTTACTCAATTCAGGACACTGAAGCTTTCTTT. V gene TRBV6-6 combines with J gene TRBJ1-1; no definite D call. From germline, CDR1 is MNHNY and CDR2 SVGAGI (reference sequence). The V and J ends lost 0 bases and 3 bases respectively, with 8 bases between them. The CDR3 is 14 residues long.

The V call is TRBV5-1, the J call TRBJ2-3; TRBD2 matches at 12 bases. Germline V gene sequence: CDR1 SGHRS, CDR2 YFSETQ. Germline trimming cut 4 bases from V and 5 bases from J; bases unmatched to any gene: 5. This CDR3 spans 15 amino acids. This CDR3 reads CASSQMGLAGDTQYF. Here the CDR3 DNA reads TGCGCCAGCAGCCAAATGGGACTAGCGGGAGATACGCAGTATTTT.

The genes are TRBV28 and TRBJ2-7, with 7 bases identical to TRBD1. Germline CDR1 MDHEN, CDR2 SYDVKM. The CDR3 has 11 residues. With 7 bases clipped from V and 6 bases from J, the junction kept 3 bases outside the gene matches. As DNA, the CDR3 is TGTGCCAGCACGACAGGGCTCGAGCAGTACTTC. Its protein product is CASTTGLEQYF.

This CDR3 reads CASCLRGNTGELFF. CDR3 in DNA: TGCGCCAGCTGCCTCCGGGGGAACACCGGGGAGCTGTTTTTT. This chain joins TRBV23-1 and TRBJ2-2; D possibly corresponds to TRBD2 (5 bases). TRBV23-1 is sorted into the ORF group, with uncertain function. The ends were cut back, 8 bases at V and 1 base at J, with 11 bases in the middle. The CDR3 runs 14 residues.

The chain has TRBV28 and TRBJ1-3; 8 positions agree with TRBD1. CDR3 size: 14 residues. In germline, CDR1 is MDHEN, CDR2 SYDVKM. Trimming took 8 bases from V and 1 from J; bases not matched to a gene: 4. CDR3 sequence: CASYQGASGNTIYF. The CDR3 nucleotides read TGTGCCAGCTACCAGGGGGCTTCTGGAAACACCATATATTTT.

V is TRBV2 and J is TRBJ1-1; maybe TRBD1 (5 bases). This CDR3 contains 14 residues. Deletions cut 6 bases from V and 3 bases from J, with 14 bases between. CDR1 is SNHLY and CDR2 is FYNNEI in the germline V gene. The CDR3 DNA reads as TGTGCCAGCAGGGGGAACCGCAGGGACACTGAAGCTTTCTTT. It yields the protein CASRGNRRDTEAFF.